The 5 T cell receptor beta chains listed next were all sequenced from one sample in a study of cytomegalovirus exposure and HLA in healthy donors. The PCR contained 60 Vbeta and 13 Jbeta primers. TCRdb keeps only in-frame clones here, not all; method: immunoSEQ multiplex PCR. This sample has 100,000 to 150,000 clones; roughly 88% occur once, and the top ten carry almost 3%. Sample: PBMCs. These receptors were collected from a woman between 18 and 30 years old in good health and CMV-seropositive.

This clone turned up a few times. The chain recombines TRBV19 with TRBJ1-2; D is possibly TRBD1 (6 bases). Germline lookup yields CDR1 LNHDA and CDR2 SQIVND (reference sequence). The V and J ends lost 5 bases and 4 bases respectively, with 26 bases between them. This CDR3 is 18 amino acids long. The CDR3 bases are TGTGCCAGTAGTCATCCGGCGGAGGTACAGGGCCCCTCCTATGGCTACACCTTC. Encoded protein: CASSHPAEVQGPSYGYTF.

This chain connects TRBV30 to TRBJ1-2, with TRBD1 as a possible D gene (6 bases). The CDR3 has 12 residues. Looked up from germline, CDR1 is GTSNPN and CDR2 is SVGIG (reference sequence). V shed 0 bases and J shed 6 bases, with 8 bases lying between them. The CDR3 sequence is CAWSVAGDGYTF. For the CDR3, the DNA is TGTGCCTGGAGTGTTGCAGGGGATGGCTACACCTTC. Supplemented by reference TRBV30 and TRBJ1-2, the full variable domain reads SQTIHQWPATLVQPVGSPLSLECTVEGTSNPNLYWYRQAAGRGLQLLFYSVGIGQISSEVPQNLSASRPQDRQFILSSKKLLLSDSGFYLCAWSVAGDGYTFGSGTRLTVV.

A few counts support this clone. J is TRBJ2-3 and V is TRBV7-6; TRBD2 matches 13 bases. The CDR3 extends over 16 amino acids. V shed 6 bases, J shed 1 base, and the junction held 4 bases outside the gene matches. The germline V gene encodes CDR1 SGHVS and CDR2 FNYEAQ. The CDR3 sequence is CASRFGLAGGTDTQYF. CDR3 bases: TGTGCCAGCAGATTTGGACTAGCGGGGGGCACAGATACGCAGTATTTT. The full variable domain, rest sourced from reference TRBV7-6 and TRBJ2-3, is GAGVSQSPRYKVTKRGQDVALRCDPISGHVSLYWYRQALGQGPEFLTYFNYEAQQDKSGLPNDRFSAERPEGSISTLTIQRTEQRDSAMYRCASRFGLAGGTDTQYFGPGTRLTVL.

This chain links TRBV25-1 with TRBJ1-5; possible D gene TRBD1, 5 bases. Trimming removed 4 bases at V and 4 bases at J, with 8 bases between. Germline lookup yields CDR1 MGHDK and CDR2 SYGVNS. CDR3 length: 13 amino acids. CDR3 region: CASSAQGNQPQHF. CDR3 DNA: TGTGCCAGCAGTGCTCAGGGTAATCAGCCCCAGCATTTT.

This rearrangement joins TRBV2 to TRBJ2-5; no firm D call. Germline V lookup: CDR1 SNHLY, CDR2 FYNNEI. Deletions cut 6 bases from V and 5 bases from J, with 16 bases between. CDR3 size: 14 residues. This chain's CDR3 is CASSGATDVETQYF. CDR3 nucleotides: TGTGCCAGCAGCGGAGCGACCGACGTGGAGACCCAGTACTTC.